These 14 T cell receptor beta chains were sequenced from one sample in a study of T cell changes during pregnancy in multiple sclerosis. Data came from immunoSEQ multiplex PCR; TCRdb stores just in-frame clones and leaves some out. The sample lists tens of thousands of clones, less than 95% occurring once. The sample was peripheral blood, taken in the second trimester of pregnancy. The source of these receptors is a female donor with multiple sclerosis, enrolled in a pregnancy study.

The chain couples TRBV27 to TRBJ1-2; 11 nucleotides line up with TRBD1. The germline V gene has CDR1 MNHEY and CDR2 SMNVEV (reference sequence). V was clipped by 1 base and J by 3 bases; unmatched bases: 4. This CDR3 has 16 amino acids. This chain's CDR3 is CASSLLGTGGYYGYTF. In DNA, the CDR3 is TGTGCCAGCAGTTTATTAGGGACAGGGGGTTACTATGGCTACACCTTC.

The chain uses TRBV5-4 and TRBJ2-1; 9 positions agree with TRBD1. The CDR3 contains 15 residues. Trimming took 4 bases from V and 2 from J; bases not matched to a gene: 4. Germline CDR1 is SGHNT and CDR2 is YYREEE (reference sequence). The CDR3 DNA reads TGTGCCAGCAGCCCGGACAGGGGCCCCTACAATGAGCAGTTCTTC. It encodes CASSPDRGPYNEQFF.

The V call is TRBV7-9, the J call TRBJ2-5; TRBD1 aligns across 7 bases. The CDR3 sequence is 15 residues long. CDR1 is SEHNR, CDR2 FQNEAQ, per germline (reference sequence). Germline trimming cut 3 bases from V and 2 bases from J; bases unmatched to any gene: 6. The CDR3 nucleotides are TGTGCCAGCAGCTTTTGGGGGACAGCTCAAGAGACCCAGTACTTC. Its protein product is CASSFWGTAQETQYF.

This chain uses TRBV9 with TRBJ2-1; 14 bases match TRBD2. CDR3 length: 15 amino acids. The V gene end was trimmed by 3 bases and the J gene end by 5 bases; junction bases not matched to a gene: 1. Germline CDR1 and CDR2: SGDLS and YYNGEE. The CDR3 region is CASSGTSGGHNEQFF. CDR3 nucleotides: TGTGCCAGCAGCGGGACTAGCGGGGGGCACAATGAGCAGTTCTTC.

The chain carries TRBV28 and TRBJ1-4; D call uncertain. The CDR3 sequence is 13 residues long. Germline V gene data show CDR1 as MDHEN and CDR2 as SYDVKM. The V and J ends lost 6 bases and 10 bases respectively, with 15 bases between them. Written as DNA, the CDR3 is TGTGCCAGCAGCCTGGAGGTTATGGGAAAACTGTTTTTT. Translating gives CASSLEVMGKLFF.

This chain links TRBV29-1 with TRBJ1-1; D possibly corresponds to TRBD1 (5 bases). Germline values: CDR1 SQVTM, CDR2 ANQGSEA. The CDR3 is 12 amino acids. V gave up 3 bases and J gave up 4 bases, with 9 bases separating them. CDR3: CSVDQGGTEAFF. DNA for the CDR3: TGCAGCGTTGATCAGGGTGGCACTGAAGCTTTCTTT.

The genes are TRBV7-9 and TRBJ2-3; 7 bases align to TRBD2. V dropped 2 bases and J dropped 4; count of bases not matched to a gene: 6. The CDR3 runs to 15 residues. Germline V CDR1 and CDR2: SEHNR, FQNEAQ (reference sequence). The CDR3 loop reads CASSLRRGSPDTQYF. The CDR3 nucleotides read TGTGCCAGCAGCTTACGGCGGGGGTCGCCAGATACGCAGTATTTT.

This chain joins TRBV7-2 and TRBJ2-7, with D maybe TRBD2 (5 bases). V lost 3 bases, J lost 3 bases, and 9 bases lay in between. The germline V gene has CDR1 SGHTA and CDR2 FQGNSA. This CDR3 has 13 residues. The CDR3 sequence is CASSFRGDYEQYF. In DNA form, the CDR3 reads TGTGCCAGCAGCTTCCGGGGAGACTACGAGCAGTACTTC.

The CDR3 DNA reads TGTGCTAGTGGTTTGGTCCGACAGGGGGGCGAGCAGTTCTTC. Its translation is CASGLVRQGGEQFF. V gene TRBV12-5 combines with J gene TRBJ2-1; 9 bases agree with TRBD1. The length of the CDR3 is 14 residues. Germline values: CDR1 LGHNT, CDR2 FRNRAP. J was trimmed by 10 bases and V by 0 bases; bases with no gene match: 4. Using reference TRBV12-5 and TRBJ2-1 for the parts outside the CDR3, the full variable domain is DARVTQTPRHKVTEMGQEVTMRCQPILGHNTVFWYRQTMMQGLELLAYFRNRAPLDDSGMPKDRFSAEMPDATLATLKIQPSEPRDSAVYFCASGLVRQGGEQFFGPGTRLTVL.

The chain joins TRBV7-2 to TRBJ1-3, with D unresolved. V lost 0 bases and J 1 base, leaving 7 bases between the germline ends. Per the germline V gene, CDR1 is SGHTA and CDR2 is FQGNSA. The CDR3 length is 15 residues. Here the CDR3 DNA reads TGTGCCAGCAGCTTAGCGAGTCTTTCTGGAAACACCATATATTTT. Protein product: CASSLASLSGNTIYF.

V gene TRBV28 combines with J gene TRBJ1-2; TRBD1 matches at 8 bases. J gave up 4 bases and V 10 bases, and 8 bases lay outside the gene matches. The CDR3 runs 13 residues. Germline CDR1 and CDR2: MDHEN and SYDVKM. CDR3 nucleotides: TGTGCCATCGCCCAGACAGGGGTCTATGGCTACACCTTC. This sequence encodes CAIAQTGVYGYTF.

The rearrangement links TRBV9 to TRBJ2-2; 8 bases align to TRBD1. The CDR3 totals 17 residues. Unmatched junction bases numbered 11, after V lost 4 bases and J lost 3 bases. Germline V gives CDR1 SGDLS, CDR2 YYNGEE. CDR3 coding DNA: TGTGCCAGCAGCCCTCCCGGACAGGGAACCCACACCGGGGAGCTGTTTTTT. This codes for CASSPPGQGTHTGELFF.

This chain uses TRBV6-1 with TRBJ1-2; perhaps TRBD1 as D (5 bases). The V and J ends lost 4 bases and 3 bases respectively, with 9 bases between them. Germline CDR1 and CDR2: MNHNS and SASEGT. The CDR3 is made up of 13 amino acids. For the CDR3, the DNA is TGTGCCAGCAGTGGACAGCCTTACTATGGCTACACCTTC. Protein sequence: CASSGQPYYGYTF.

V usage is TRBV27 and J usage is TRBJ1-6; 7 bases fit TRBD1. Trimming cost V 2 bases and J 6 bases; bases outside gene matches: 7. The CDR3 sequence is 16 residues long. Germline CDR1 is MNHEY and CDR2 is SMNVEV (reference sequence). The CDR3 loop reads CASSLTGQVPNSPLHF. The CDR3 DNA follows: TGTGCCAGCAGTTTAACCGGACAGGTCCCTAATTCACCCCTCCACTTT.